These T cell receptor beta chains were read from a single sample in a study of CD8 T cells in ankylosing spondylitis. TCRdb processed the 5' RACE reads anew with MiXCR; each CDR3 protein has one entry. Of about 340,000 distinct CDR3 sequences in the sample, 8% are singletons; the top ten hold roughly 15%. Sequencing used blood, either unsorted or a sorted T cell fraction (not recorded which). The receptors originated from a male donor with ankylosing spondylitis. Each CDR3 is given with its conserved first and last residue. The D gene is left open where the match is weak. Clone size is shown for a subset of rows, as once, few, many or a class of expanded clone.

clone_size	j_call	d_call	v_call	cdr3_aa	cdr3_nt
few	TRBJ2-5	TRBD2	TRBV5-1	CASRTSGRREETQYF	TGCGCCAGCAGGACTAGCGGGAGGAGAGAAGAGACCCAGTACTTC
few	TRBJ2-7	TRBD2	TRBV7-2	CASSLSGRYHEQYF	TGTGCCAGCAGCTTAAGCGGGAGATACCACGAGCAGTACTTC
few	TRBJ2-2	TRBD1	TRBV3-1	CASSPDRGGELFF	TGTGCCAGCAGCCCAGACAGGGGCGGGGAGCTGTTTTTT
many	TRBJ2-3	-	TRBV29-1	CSVESSTDTQYF	TGCAGCGTTGAATCCAGCACAGATACGCAGTATTTT
many	TRBJ2-5	-	TRBV7-2	CASSFNWPSRETQYF	TGTGCCAGCAGCTTTAATTGGCCTAGCCGGGAGACCCAGTACTTC
few	TRBJ2-5	-	TRBV20-1	CSASQLWETQYF	TGCAGTGCTAGCCAGCTTTGGGAGACCCAGTACTTC
few	TRBJ1-1	-	TRBV5-1	CASSYDEGEAFF	TGCGCCAGCAGCTACGATGAGGGTGAAGCTTTCTTT
many	TRBJ2-4	-	TRBV5-1	CASSLGGTSINIQYF	TGCGCCAGCAGCTTGGGCGGGACAAGTATAAACATTCAGTACTTC
few	TRBJ2-5	TRBD1	TRBV28	CASSSGGPEETQYF	TGTGCCAGCAGTTCAGGGGGCCCCGAGGAGACCCAGTACTTC
many	TRBJ2-3	-	TRBV5-1	CASRRGSGHTNTQYF	TGCGCCAGCAGACGGGGTTCGGGCCATACGAATACGCAGTATTTT
few	TRBJ2-7	-	TRBV29-1	CSVEGESSYEQYF	TGCAGCGTTGAAGGAGAAAGCTCCTACGAGCAGTACTTC
many	TRBJ1-5	TRBD1	TRBV18	CASSPGTGQSNQPQHF	TGTGCCAGCTCACCGGGGACAGGACAGAGCAATCAGCCCCAGCATTTT
few	TRBJ2-1	-	TRBV5-1	CASSPTVGGQFF	TGCGCCAGCAGTCCGACGGTGGGGGGGCAGTTCTTC
few	TRBJ2-1	TRBD2	TRBV27	CASSFGGVLAGNEQFF	TGTGCCAGCAGTTTTGGAGGGGTACTAGCGGGGAATGAGCAGTTCTTC
few	TRBJ2-3	TRBD2	TRBV20-1	CSARDPGGYGTDTQYF	TGCAGTGCTAGAGATCCCGGGGGGTACGGCACAGATACTCAGTATTTT
-	TRBJ1-1	TRBD1	TRBV5-5	CASSRDRGLSTEAFF	TGTGCCAGCAGCCGAGACAGGGGTTTGTCCACTGAAGCTTTCTTT
few	TRBJ1-5	TRBD1	TRBV19	CASARQGYSNQPQHF	TGTGCCAGTGCTCGACAGGGATATAGCAATCAGCCCCAGCATTTT
many	TRBJ1-2	-	TRBV5-1	CASSASGDYGYTF	TGCGCCAGCAGCGCCTCAGGGGACTATGGCTACACCTTC
-	TRBJ2-7	TRBD1	TRBV19	CASSTRGQGKDEQYF	TGTGCCAGTAGTACCCGGGGACAGGGTAAGGACGAGCAGTACTTC
-	TRBJ2-5	-	TRBV10-3	CAISWTEETQYF	TGTGCCATCAGTTGGACCGAGGAGACCCAGTACTTC
many	TRBJ1-5	-	TRBV5-1	CASSLESNQPQHF	TGCGCCAGCAGCTTGGAAAGCAATCAGCCCCAGCATTTT
-	TRBJ1-5	-	TRBV12-3/TRBV12-4	CASSLQRSNQPQHF	TGTGCCAGCAGTTTACAGAGGAGCAATCAGCCCCAGCATTTT
few	TRBJ2-2	TRBD2	TRBV12-3/TRBV12-4	CASRLGGGHTGELFF	TGTGCCAGCAGGCTCGGGGGGGGACACACCGGGGAGCTGTTTTTT
-	TRBJ2-7	-	TRBV6-1	CASSEARPGPYEQYF	TGTGCCAGCAGTGAAGCGAGGCCGGGGCCCTACGAGCAGTACTTC
-	TRBJ2-1	TRBD2	TRBV4-2	CASSQDGLAGGEQFF	TGTGCCAGCAGCCAAGATGGCCTAGCGGGAGGTGAGCAGTTCTTC
-	TRBJ2-1	-	TRBV20-1	CSARDLLNLNEQFF	TGCAGTGCTAGAGATCTACTAAACCTCAATGAGCAGTTCTTC
few	TRBJ2-3	-	TRBV7-2	CASSLRRSEPDTQYF	TGTGCCAGCAGCTTACGGCGCAGTGAGCCAGATACGCAGTATTTT
many	TRBJ2-7	TRBD2	TRBV11-2	CASSDALSGRNFLYEQYF	TGTGCCAGCAGCGATGCCCTTAGCGGGAGGAATTTCCTTTACGAGCAGTACTTC
few	TRBJ2-1	TRBD2	TRBV5-5	CASSFGTSGTYNEQFF	TGTGCCAGCAGCTTCGGGACTAGCGGCACCTACAATGAGCAGTTCTTC
-	TRBJ2-1	-	TRBV20-1	CSAGLDHNEQFF	TGCAGTGCCGGACTCGACCACAATGAGCAGTTCTTC
few	TRBJ2-1	-	TRBV11-2	CASSFILRPPFF	TGTGCCAGCAGCTTTATATTGAGGCCCCCGTTCTTC
few	TRBJ1-2	TRBD1	TRBV6-5	CASSYGQGINYGYTF	TGTGCCAGCAGTTATGGACAGGGGATTAACTATGGCTACACCTTC
many	TRBJ1-1	-	TRBV19	CASSISGRDTEAFF	TGTGCCAGTAGTATTTCCGGGCGGGACACTGAAGCTTTCTTT
-	TRBJ2-3	-	TRBV7-9	CASSPIKTRSTDTQYF	TGTGCCAGCAGTCCAATCAAGACCAGAAGCACAGATACGCAGTATTTT
many	TRBJ2-7	TRBD1	TRBV25-1	CAIYRTGCSYEQYF	TGTGCCATTTATAGGACAGGGTGCTCCTACGAGCAGTACTTC
-	TRBJ2-5	-	TRBV29-1	CSATMGLGTQYF	TGCAGCGCGACTATGGGGCTAGGGACCCAGTACTTC
-	TRBJ2-1	-	TRBV6-5	CASSSPRQVAYNEQFF	TGTGCCAGCAGTTCGCCCCGGCAGGTGGCCTACAATGAGCAGTTCTTC
few	TRBJ1-2	-	TRBV28	CASSSNVGALKGYTF	TGTGCCAGCAGTTCTAATGTCGGGGCCTTGAAAGGCTACACCTTC
few	TRBJ2-3	-	TRBV5-1	CASSFERESTDTQYF	TGCGCCAGCAGCTTTGAACGGGAGAGCACAGATACGCAGTATTTT
-	TRBJ2-4	-	TRBV29-1	CSVEAHPSGYIQYF	TGCAGCGTTGAAGCCCATCCTAGTGGGTACATTCAGTACTTC
few	TRBJ1-5	TRBD1	TRBV27	CASSPGRQGAGPQHF	TGTGCCAGCAGTCCCGGAAGACAGGGAGCAGGGCCCCAGCATTTT
few	TRBJ1-3	-	TRBV9	CASSVVGDGNTIYF	TGTGCCAGCAGCGTAGTAGGGGACGGAAACACCATATATTTT